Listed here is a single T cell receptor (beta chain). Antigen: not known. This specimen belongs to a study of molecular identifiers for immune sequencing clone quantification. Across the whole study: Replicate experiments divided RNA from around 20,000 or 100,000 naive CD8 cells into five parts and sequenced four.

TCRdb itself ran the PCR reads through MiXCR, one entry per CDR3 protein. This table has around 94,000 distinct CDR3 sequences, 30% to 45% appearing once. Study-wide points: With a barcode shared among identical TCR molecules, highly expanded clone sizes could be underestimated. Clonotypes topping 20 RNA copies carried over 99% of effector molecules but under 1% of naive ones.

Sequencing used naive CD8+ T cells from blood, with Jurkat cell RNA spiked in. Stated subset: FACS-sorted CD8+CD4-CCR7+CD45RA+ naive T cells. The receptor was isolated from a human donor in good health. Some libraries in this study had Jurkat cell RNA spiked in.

CDR3 DNA sequence: TGTGCCAGCAGGTTTGGGGGGAATGGGAATGAAGCTTTCTTT. Translated: CASRFGGNGNEAFF. This chain connects TRBV12-3 or TRBV12-4 to TRBJ1-1; D might be TRBD1 (5 bases). The CDR3 extends over 14 amino acids. Trimming removed 6 bases at V and 7 bases at J, with 18 bases between.